Shown below are 20 T cell receptor beta chains from a single sample sequenced in a study of blood T cell repertoires in COVID-19. Sequenced by immunoSEQ multiplex PCR; TCRdb stores in-frame clones only, minus some. The sample records about 74,000 clones, 90% being singletons. The sequenced sample consisted of peripheral blood. These receptors came from a human donor in a cohort sampled during active COVID-19.

V is TRBV7-9 and J is TRBJ2-3; 14 nucleotides match TRBD2. Germline CDR1 and CDR2: SEHNR and FQNEAQ (reference sequence). This CDR3 contains 18 residues. After removal of 5 bases from V and 0 bases from J, the junction contained 7 bases not matched to a gene. CDR3 bases: TGTGCCAGCAGCCCGGGACTAGCGGGAGATGGTAGCACAGATACGCAGTATTTT. As protein: CASSPGLAGDGSTDTQYF.

V usage is TRBV18 and J usage is TRBJ2-1, with TRBD1 matching 11 bases. CDR1 is KGHSH and CDR2 is LQKENI in the germline V gene. Trimming cost V 4 bases and J 3 bases; bases outside gene matches: 5. This CDR3 has 16 residues. This CDR3 is CASSQSGTGGYNEQFF. Written as DNA, the CDR3 is TGTGCCAGCTCACAGTCCGGGACAGGGGGCTACAATGAGCAGTTCTTC.

The chain has TRBV7-5 and TRBJ2-3; the table's D gene call, TRBD2, was not cross checked with the DNA. TRBV7-5 is shown as a pseudogene. The CDR3 runs to 16 residues. The CDR3 spells CARSPWIAGETDTQYF. In nucleotides, the CDR3 is TGTGCCAGAAGCCCGTGGATCGCGGGAGAGACAGATACGCAGTATTTT.

The chain links TRBV7-2 to TRBJ1-2, with 9 bases aligning to TRBD1. The germline V gene has CDR1 SGHTA and CDR2 FQGNSA. J was trimmed by 8 bases and V by 6 bases; bases with no gene match: 7. The CDR3 runs to 13 residues. In nucleotides, the CDR3 is TGTGCCAGCAGTTGGACAGGGGTGCGAGGCTACACCTTC. This encodes CASSWTGVRGYTF.

The chain combines TRBV13 with TRBJ1-2, with 8 bases identical to TRBD1. This CDR3 region has 17 residues. The V gene's germline CDR1 is PRHDT and CDR2 FYEKMQ (reference sequence). The trim removed 0 bases at V and 5 bases at J, leaving 11 bases unmatched. For the CDR3, the DNA is TGTGCCAGCAGCTTAGGGTTGGACAGGGAATGGAGGTATGGCTACACCTTC. Its protein is CASSLGLDREWRYGYTF.

This sequence joins TRBV7-3 and TRBJ2-2; D is unresolved. The CDR3 totals 17 residues. V was pared by 2 bases and J by 3 bases, with 16 bases between. CDR1 and CDR2 from the germline V gene are SGHTA and FQGTGA. The CDR3, as DNA: TGTGCCAGCAGCTTAGAAAGGTCAGGCAGGCACACCGGGGAGCTGTTTTTT. Its translation is CASSLERSGRHTGELFF.

The rearrangement joins TRBV9 to TRBJ2-2, with 12 bases fitting TRBD2. Germline V CDR1 and CDR2: SGDLS, YYNGEE. V shed 0 bases, J shed 6 bases, and the junction held 3 bases outside the gene matches. This CDR3 contains 16 residues. The CDR3 nucleotides are TGTGCCAGCAGCGTAGGTCCTAGCGGGAGGGCCGGGGAGCTGTTTTTT. It translates to CASSVGPSGRAGELFF.

This chain links TRBV19 with TRBJ1-5; maybe TRBD1 (6 bases). The length of the CDR3 is 14 residues. Trimming pared 6 bases from V and 7 bases from J, leaving 16 bases between. The germline V gene encodes CDR1 LNHDA and CDR2 SQIVND (reference sequence). CDR3 in DNA: TGTGCCAGTAGCACTAGAAGGACAGAGCAGCCCCAGCATTTT. It codes for CASSTRRTEQPQHF.

This chain links TRBV7-9 with TRBJ2-1; TRBD1 agrees at 9 bases. This CDR3 is built from 15 residues. The ends lost 7 bases at V and 5 bases at J; junction bases unmatched: 9. Germline loops: CDR1 SEHNR, CDR2 FQNEAQ (reference sequence). Here the CDR3 DNA reads TGTGCCAGCACCGGGGACAGGGAAAGGAACAATGAGCAGTTCTTC. Protein product: CASTGDRERNNEQFF. Using reference TRBV7-9 and TRBJ2-1 for the parts outside the CDR3, the full variable domain is DTGVSQNPRHKITKRGQNVTFRCDPISEHNRLYWYRQTLGQGPEFLTYFQNEAQLEKSRLLSDRFSAERPKGSFSTLEIQRTEQGDSAMYLCASTGDRERNNEQFFGPGTRLTVL.

This chain joins TRBV21-1 and TRBJ1-5; the table's D call of TRBD1 was not tested on the DNA. TRBV21-1 represents a pseudogene. This CDR3 has 15 amino acids. The CDR3 here is CASSKGWGPDQPQHF. The CDR3 DNA follows: TGTGCCAGCAGCAAAGGGTGGGGGCCCGATCAGCCCCAGCATTTT.

The chain couples TRBV7-9 to TRBJ2-7; the D is unclear. V gave up 5 bases and J gave up 3 bases, with 8 bases separating them. CDR1 and CDR2 from the germline V gene are SEHNR and FQNEAQ (reference sequence). This CDR3 has 12 residues. This CDR3 is CASSIKHYEQYF. The CDR3 DNA sequence: TGTGCCAGCAGCATAAAACACTACGAGCAGTACTTC.

V and J are TRBV19 and TRBJ2-7, with D possibly TRBD1 on 6 matching bases. CDR3 length equals 15 residues. CDR1 and CDR2 from the germline V gene are LNHDA and SQIVND (reference sequence). V gave up 5 bases and J gave up 6 bases, with 20 bases separating them. The DNA for the CDR3 is TGTGCCAGTAGTCCCTTGCCGGGACAACCTTCCGAGCAGTACTTC. The encoded protein is CASSPLPGQPSEQYF. The entire variable domain, with the rest obtained from reference TRBV19 and TRBJ2-7, is as follows: DGGITQSPKYLFRKEGQNVTLSCEQNLNHDAMYWYRQDPGQGLRLIYYSQIVNDFQKGDIAEGYSVSREKKESFPLTVTSAQKNPTAFYLCASSPLPGQPSEQYFGPGTRLTVT.

J is TRBJ2-2 and V is TRBV19; D is unresolved. This CDR3 comprises 12 residues. Germline V CDR1 and CDR2: LNHDA, SQIVND (reference sequence). V lost 3 bases to trimming and J lost 4 bases, with 3 bases between them. The DNA of the CDR3 is TGTGCCAGTAGTATCTCCACCGGGGAGCTGTTTTTT. It codes for CASSISTGELFF.

This clone was detected only a few times. The chain has TRBV5-1 and TRBJ2-1, with 7 bases fitting TRBD1. After removal of 1 base from V and 7 bases from J, the junction contained 8 bases not matched to a gene. The CDR3 has 15 amino acids. The germline V gene encodes CDR1 SGHRS and CDR2 YFSETQ. The CDR3 DNA sequence: TGCGCCAGCAGCTTGTTCGGGACAGATTCAAATGAGCAGTTCTTC. Translated: CASSLFGTDSNEQFF.

This rearrangement joins TRBV19 to TRBJ1-1, with a possible D match to TRBD1 (5 bases). This CDR3 is 15 amino acids long. The V gene lost 5 bases and the J gene lost 7 bases, with 20 bases spanning the gap. The V gene's germline CDR1 is LNHDA and CDR2 SQIVND (reference sequence). CDR3 loop: CASSARGGSGFEAFF. CDR3 DNA sequence: TGTGCCAGTAGTGCCCGTGGGGGGAGCGGTTTTGAAGCTTTCTTT.

This chain links TRBV24-1 with TRBJ2-2, with D possibly matching TRBD2 (6 bases). CDR3 length: 17 residues. CDR1 is KGHDR and CDR2 is SFDVKD in the germline V gene. V shed 6 bases and J shed 3 bases, with 19 bases lying between them. CDR3 bases: TGTGCCACCAGTTCTCCTAGCGCGGGGATCTACACCGGGGAGCTGTTTTTT. Protein sequence: CATSSPSAGIYTGELFF.

The chain links TRBV7-2 to TRBJ2-5; D unclear. Trimming pared 2 bases from V and 7 bases from J, leaving 17 bases between. Germline V gene lookup returns CDR1 SGHTA and CDR2 FQGNSA. CDR3 length: 15 residues. The CDR3 protein is CASSLSPLEIGTQYF. The CDR3 DNA is TGTGCCAGCAGCTTATCGCCCCTGGAGATCGGGACCCAGTACTTC. The entire variable domain, with the rest obtained from reference TRBV7-2 and TRBJ2-5, is as follows: GAGVSQSPSNKVTEKGKDVELRCDPISGHTALYWYRQSLGQGLEFLIYFQGNSAPDKSGLPSDRFSAERTGGSVSTLTIQRTQQEDSAVYLCASSLSPLEIGTQYFGPGTRLLVL.

V is TRBV7-2 and J is TRBJ2-7; possible D gene TRBD2, 5 bases. Germline V gene lookup returns CDR1 SGHTA and CDR2 FQGNSA. CDR3 length: 14 residues. V shed 1 base and J shed 3 bases, with 10 bases lying between them. The CDR3 spells CASSLDVGSYEQYF. In DNA form, the CDR3 reads TGTGCCAGCAGCTTAGATGTAGGGAGCTACGAGCAGTACTTC.

This chain links TRBV7-3 with TRBJ2-1; 12 positions match TRBD2. In germline, CDR1 is SGHTA, CDR2 FQGTGA. The V and J ends lost 5 bases and 2 bases, in that order; junction bases with no gene match: 4. This CDR3 region has 16 residues. The CDR3 bases are TGTGCCAGCAGCACTCTAGCGGGAGGGCCCTACAATGAGCAGTTCTTC. The encoded protein is CASSTLAGGPYNEQFF.

There are a few counts of this clone. The chain links TRBV5-4 to TRBJ1-2, with TRBD1 matching 7 bases. Germline loops: CDR1 SGHNT, CDR2 YYREEE (reference sequence). The CDR3 totals 13 residues. Trimming removed 6 bases from V and 6 bases from J; junction bases left unmatched: 8. Written as DNA, the CDR3 is TGTGCCAGCATCGACAGGGTAAAGGATGGCTACACCTTC. Translating gives CASIDRVKDGYTF.